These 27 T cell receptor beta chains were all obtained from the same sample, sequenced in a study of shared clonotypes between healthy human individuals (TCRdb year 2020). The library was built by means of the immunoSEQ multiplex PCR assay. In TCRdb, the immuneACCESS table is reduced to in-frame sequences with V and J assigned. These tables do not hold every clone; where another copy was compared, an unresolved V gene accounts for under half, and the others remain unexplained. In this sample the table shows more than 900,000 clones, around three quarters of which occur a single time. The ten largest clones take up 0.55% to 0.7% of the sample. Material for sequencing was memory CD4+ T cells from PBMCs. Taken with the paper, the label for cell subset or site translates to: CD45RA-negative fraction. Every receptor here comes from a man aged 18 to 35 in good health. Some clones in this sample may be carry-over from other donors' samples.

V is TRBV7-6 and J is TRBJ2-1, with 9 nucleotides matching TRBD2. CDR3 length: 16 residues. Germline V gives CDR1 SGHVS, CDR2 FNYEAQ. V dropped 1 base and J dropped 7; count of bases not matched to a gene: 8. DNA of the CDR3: TGTGCCAGCAGCTTAGGCGGGAGGGCCGGTAGGAATGAGCAGTTCTTC. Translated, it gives CASSLGGRAGRNEQFF.

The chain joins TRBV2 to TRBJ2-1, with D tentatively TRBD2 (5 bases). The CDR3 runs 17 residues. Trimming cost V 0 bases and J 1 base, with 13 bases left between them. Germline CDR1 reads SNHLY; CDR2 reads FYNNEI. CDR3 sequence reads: CASSEAGAASSYNEQFF. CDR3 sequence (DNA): TGTGCCAGCAGTGAAGCAGGAGCGGCAAGTTCCTACAATGAGCAGTTCTTC.

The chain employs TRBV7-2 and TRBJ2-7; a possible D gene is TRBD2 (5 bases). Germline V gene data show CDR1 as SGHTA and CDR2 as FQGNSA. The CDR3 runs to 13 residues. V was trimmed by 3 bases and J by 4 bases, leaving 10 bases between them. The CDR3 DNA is TGTGCCAGCAGCTTCGCGGGCAAATACGAGCAGTACTTC. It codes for CASSFAGKYEQYF.

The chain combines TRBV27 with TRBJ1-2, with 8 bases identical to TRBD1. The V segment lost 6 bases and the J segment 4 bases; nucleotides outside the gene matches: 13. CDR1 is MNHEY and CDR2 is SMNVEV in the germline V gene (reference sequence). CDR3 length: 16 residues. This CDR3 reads CASRELGQGWVYGYTF. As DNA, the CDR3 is TGTGCCAGCAGGGAACTAGGACAGGGCTGGGTCTATGGCTACACCTTC.

This CDR3 is CASKIDGTDTQYF. The CDR3 DNA reads as TGTGCCAGCAAAATAGATGGTACAGATACGCAGTATTTT. V is TRBV6-6 and J is TRBJ2-3; D ambiguous. The CDR3 sequence is 13 residues long. V shed 7 bases and J shed 3 bases, with 11 bases lying between them. Germline CDR1 reads MNHNY; CDR2 reads SVGAGI (reference sequence).

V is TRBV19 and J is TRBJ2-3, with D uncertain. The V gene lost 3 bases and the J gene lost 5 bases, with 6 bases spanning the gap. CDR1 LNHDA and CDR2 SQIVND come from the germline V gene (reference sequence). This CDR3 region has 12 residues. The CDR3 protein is CASSITEDTQYF. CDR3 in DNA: TGTGCCAGTAGTATCACCGAAGATACGCAGTATTTT. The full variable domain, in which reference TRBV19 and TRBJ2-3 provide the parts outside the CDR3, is DGGITQSPKYLFRKEGQNVTLSCEQNLNHDAMYWYRQDPGQGLRLIYYSQIVNDFQKGDIAEGYSVSREKKESFPLTVTSAQKNPTAFYLCASSITEDTQYFGPGTRLTVL.

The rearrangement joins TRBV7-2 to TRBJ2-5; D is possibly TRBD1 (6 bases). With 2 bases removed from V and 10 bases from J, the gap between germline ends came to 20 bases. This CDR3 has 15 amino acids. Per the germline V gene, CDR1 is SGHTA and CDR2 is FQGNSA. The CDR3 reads CASSLRDRQGLIQYF. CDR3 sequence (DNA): TGTGCCAGCAGCTTACGGGACCGGCAGGGGCTTATCCAGTACTTC.

For the CDR3, the DNA is TGTGCCTGGAGTCCAGGGACTAGCGGGAGGGCCAGAGAATACGAGCAGTACTTC. It translates to CAWSPGTSGRAREYEQYF. The gene calls are TRBV30 and TRBJ2-7; 16 bases line up with TRBD2. J lost 4 bases, V lost 2 bases, and 11 bases had no gene match. In germline, CDR1 is GTSNPN, CDR2 SVGIG (reference sequence). CDR3 length: 18 amino acids.

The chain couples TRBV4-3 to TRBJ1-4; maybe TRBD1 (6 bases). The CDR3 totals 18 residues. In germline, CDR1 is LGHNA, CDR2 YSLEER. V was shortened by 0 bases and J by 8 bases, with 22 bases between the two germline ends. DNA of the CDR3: TGCGCCAGCAGCCAAGAGGCCTCTTACGAAGGGGGGTCGGAAAAACTGTTTTTT. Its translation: CASSQEASYEGGSEKLFF.

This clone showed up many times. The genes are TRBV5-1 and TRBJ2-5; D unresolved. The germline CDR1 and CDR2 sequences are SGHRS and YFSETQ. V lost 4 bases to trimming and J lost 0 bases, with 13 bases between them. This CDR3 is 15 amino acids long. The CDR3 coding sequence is TGCGCCAGCAGCCAGCGAAACCCGTACCAAGAGACCCAGTACTTC. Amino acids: CASSQRNPYQETQYF.

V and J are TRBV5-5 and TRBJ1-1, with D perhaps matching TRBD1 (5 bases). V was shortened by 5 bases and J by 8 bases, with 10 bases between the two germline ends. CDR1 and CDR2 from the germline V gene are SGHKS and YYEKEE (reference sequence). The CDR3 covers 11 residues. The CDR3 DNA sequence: TGTGCCAGCAGTTTCGACAGAGAAGCTTTCTTT. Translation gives CASSFDREAFF.

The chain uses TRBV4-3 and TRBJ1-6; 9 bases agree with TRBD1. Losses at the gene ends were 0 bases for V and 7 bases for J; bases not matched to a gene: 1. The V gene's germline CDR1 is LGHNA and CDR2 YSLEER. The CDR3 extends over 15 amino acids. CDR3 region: CASSQEDRGNSPLHF. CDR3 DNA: TGCGCCAGCAGCCAAGAGGACAGGGGAAATTCACCCCTCCACTTT.

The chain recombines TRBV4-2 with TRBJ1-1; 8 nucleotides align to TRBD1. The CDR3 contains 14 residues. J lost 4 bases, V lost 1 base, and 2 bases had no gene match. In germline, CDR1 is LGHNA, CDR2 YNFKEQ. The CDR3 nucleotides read TGTGCCAGCAGCCAAGGGACAGGGCTCACTGAAGCTTTCTTT. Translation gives CASSQGTGLTEAFF.

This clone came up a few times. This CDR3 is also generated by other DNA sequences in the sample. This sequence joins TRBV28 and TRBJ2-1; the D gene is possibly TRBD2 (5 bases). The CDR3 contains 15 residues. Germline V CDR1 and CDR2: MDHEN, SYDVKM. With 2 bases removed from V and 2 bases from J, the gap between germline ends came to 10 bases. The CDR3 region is CASSLGLITYNEQFF. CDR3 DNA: TGTGCCAGCAGTTTAGGACTTATTACCTACAATGAGCAGTTCTTC.

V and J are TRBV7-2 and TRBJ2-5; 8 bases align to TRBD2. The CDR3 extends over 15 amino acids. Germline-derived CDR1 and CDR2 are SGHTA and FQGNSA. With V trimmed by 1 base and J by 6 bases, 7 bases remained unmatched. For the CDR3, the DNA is TGTGCCAGCAGCTTAGAAGGCGGGAGGTCCCAGACCCAGTACTTC. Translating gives CASSLEGGRSQTQYF.

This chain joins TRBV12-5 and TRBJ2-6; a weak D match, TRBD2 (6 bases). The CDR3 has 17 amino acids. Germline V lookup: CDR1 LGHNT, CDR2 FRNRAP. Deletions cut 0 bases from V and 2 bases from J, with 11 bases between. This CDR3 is CASGLVPGGAGANVLTF. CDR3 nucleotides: TGTGCTAGTGGTTTGGTACCGGGCGGGGCTGGGGCCAACGTCCTGACTTTC.

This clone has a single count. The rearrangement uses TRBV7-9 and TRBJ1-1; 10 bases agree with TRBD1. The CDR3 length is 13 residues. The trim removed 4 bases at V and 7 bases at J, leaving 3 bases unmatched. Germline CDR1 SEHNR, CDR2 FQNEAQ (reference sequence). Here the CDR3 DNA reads TGTGCCAGCAGCTGGGGGACAGGGGATGAAGCTTTCTTT. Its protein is CASSWGTGDEAFF.

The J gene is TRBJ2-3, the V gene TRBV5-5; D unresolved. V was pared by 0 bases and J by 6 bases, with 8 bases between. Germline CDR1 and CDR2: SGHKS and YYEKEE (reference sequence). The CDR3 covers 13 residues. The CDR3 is CASSLAYLDTQYF. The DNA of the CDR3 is TGTGCCAGCAGCTTGGCCTATCTGGATACGCAGTATTTT.

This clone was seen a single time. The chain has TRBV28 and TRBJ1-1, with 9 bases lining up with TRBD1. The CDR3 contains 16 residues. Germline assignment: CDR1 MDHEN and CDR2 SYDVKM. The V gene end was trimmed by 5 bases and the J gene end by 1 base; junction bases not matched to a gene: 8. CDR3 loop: CASSLHRGLGNTEAFF. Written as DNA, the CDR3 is TGTGCCAGCAGTCTCCACAGGGGGCTGGGGAACACTGAAGCTTTCTTT. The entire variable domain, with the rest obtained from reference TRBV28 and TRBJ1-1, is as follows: DVKVTQSSRYLVKRTGEKVFLECVQDMDHENMFWYRQDPGLGLRLIYFSYDVKMKEKGDIPEGYSVSREKKERFSLILESASTNQTSMYLCASSLHRGLGNTEAFFGQGTRLTVV.

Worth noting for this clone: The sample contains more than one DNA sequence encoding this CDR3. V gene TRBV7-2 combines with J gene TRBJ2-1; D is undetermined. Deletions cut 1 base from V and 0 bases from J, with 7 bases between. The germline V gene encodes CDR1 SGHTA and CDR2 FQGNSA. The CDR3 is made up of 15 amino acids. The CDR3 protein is CASSLGPSSYNEQFF. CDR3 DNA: TGTGCCAGCAGCTTAGGCCCAAGCTCCTACAATGAGCAGTTCTTC.

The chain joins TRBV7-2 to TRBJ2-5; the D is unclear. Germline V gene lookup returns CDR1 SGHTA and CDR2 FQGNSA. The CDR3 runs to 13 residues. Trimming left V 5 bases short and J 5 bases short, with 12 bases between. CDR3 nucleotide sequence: TGTGCCAGCAGCCTTGGGGTTTCGGAGACCCAGTACTTC. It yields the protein CASSLGVSETQYF.

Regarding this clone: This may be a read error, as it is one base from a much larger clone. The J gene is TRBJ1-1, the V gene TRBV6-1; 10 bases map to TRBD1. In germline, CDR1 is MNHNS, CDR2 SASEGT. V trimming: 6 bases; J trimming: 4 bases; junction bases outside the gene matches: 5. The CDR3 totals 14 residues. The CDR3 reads CASRGTGVSTEAFF. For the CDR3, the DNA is TGTGCCAGCAGGGGGACAGGGGTGAGCACTGAAGCTTTCTTT.

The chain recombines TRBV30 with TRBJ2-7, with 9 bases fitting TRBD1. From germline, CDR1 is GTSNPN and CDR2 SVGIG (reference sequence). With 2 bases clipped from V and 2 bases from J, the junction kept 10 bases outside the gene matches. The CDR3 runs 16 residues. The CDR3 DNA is TGTGCCTGGAGTCAAAGGGCCGGGACAGGGCCCTACGAGCAGTACTTC. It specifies CAWSQRAGTGPYEQYF.

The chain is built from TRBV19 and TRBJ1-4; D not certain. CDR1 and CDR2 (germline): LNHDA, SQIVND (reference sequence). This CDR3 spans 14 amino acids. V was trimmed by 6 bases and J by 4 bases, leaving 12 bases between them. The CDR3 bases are TGTGCCAGTAGCGACCGTCGCAATAATGAAAAACTGTTTTTT. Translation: CASSDRRNNEKLFF.

CDR3 DNA sequence: TGTGCCAGCAGCACGGAGGGGGCTGGGTCCTATAATTCACCCCTCCACTTT. The encoded protein is CASSTEGAGSYNSPLHF. V gene TRBV5-6 combines with J gene TRBJ1-6; TRBD1 matches 7 bases. After removal of 4 bases from V and 1 base from J, the junction contained 8 bases not matched to a gene. The V gene's germline CDR1 is SGHDT and CDR2 YYEEEE. The CDR3 sequence is 17 residues long.

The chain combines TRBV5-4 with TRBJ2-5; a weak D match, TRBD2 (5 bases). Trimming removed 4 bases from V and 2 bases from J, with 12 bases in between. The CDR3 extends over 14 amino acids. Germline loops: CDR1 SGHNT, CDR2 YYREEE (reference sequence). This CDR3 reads CASSHLGSQETQYF. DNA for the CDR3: TGTGCCAGCAGCCACCTGGGGAGTCAAGAGACCCAGTACTTC.

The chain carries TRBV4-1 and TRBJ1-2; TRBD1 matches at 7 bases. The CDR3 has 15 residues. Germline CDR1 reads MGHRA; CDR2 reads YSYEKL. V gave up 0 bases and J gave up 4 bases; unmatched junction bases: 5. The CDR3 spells CASSQESGQFYGYTF. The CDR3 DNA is TGCGCCAGCAGCCAAGAGTCGGGACAGTTCTATGGCTACACCTTC.